The present T cell receptor beta chain was sequenced within a study of blood T cell repertoires in COVID-19. At the level of the study: T cells, B-cell-depleted T cells, or PBMCs provided the cDNA or gDNA that served as material.

In the authors' workflow: For nucleated cells, counts were estimated from reference gene primer amplification. Some clones are missing from TCRdb's copy, which holds only in-frame ones; the method was immunoSEQ multiplex PCR. The V and J calls and clone size were taken over from that table, and D and trimming were inferred from the DNA. The sample has about 180,000 clones; about 85% are singletons. J gave up 1 base and V 5 bases, and 7 bases lay outside the gene matches. Per germline, CDR1 MNHEY and CDR2 SMNVEV (reference sequence). The CDR3 is 15 amino acids. This chain connects TRBV27 to TRBJ1-1; 7 bases map to TRBD1. This TCR was sampled from a young woman with active or convalescent COVID-19. Sequencing was carried out using peripheral blood. As DNA, the CDR3 is TGTGCCAGCAGTCCACTGACAGGGAGGAACACTGAAGCTTTCTTT. It is translated as CASSPLTGRNTEAFF.